The next 32 T cell receptor beta chains were all read from a single sample in a study of T cell responses to AZD1222 COVID-19 vaccine. Data came from immunoSEQ multiplex PCR; TCRdb stores just in-frame clones and leaves some out. The sample includes about 89,000 clones, around 83% of them seen just once. The source was peripheral blood, collected 28 days after the second AZD1222 dose. Receptor source: an adult who received the AZD1222 COVID-19 vaccine.

V gene TRBV25-1 combines with J gene TRBJ1-5, with TRBD1 matching over 9 bases. The V gene's germline CDR1 is MGHDK and CDR2 SYGVNS. The V and J ends lost 0 bases and 4 bases, in that order; junction bases with no gene match: 10. The CDR3 is 18 amino acids. The CDR3 DNA sequence: TGTGCCAGCAGTGAATACTTTTCGACAGGGGGGGAGAATCAGCCCCAGCATTTT. It specifies CASSEYFSTGGENQPQHF.

The V gene is TRBV9, the J gene TRBJ2-7; possibly TRBD1 for D (5 bases). The germline V gene encodes CDR1 SGDLS and CDR2 YYNGEE. V was cut by 0 bases and J by 0 bases, with 7 bases left in between. The CDR3 consists of 14 residues. The CDR3 DNA is TGTGCCAGCAGCGTAGGGGGCCCCTCCTACGAGCAGTACTTC. Translated, it gives CASSVGGPSYEQYF.

The V and J genes are TRBV19 and TRBJ2-3; 7 bases fit TRBD1. The CDR3 has 15 residues. With V trimmed by 7 bases and J by 2 bases, 9 bases remained unmatched. Germline CDR1 reads LNHDA; CDR2 reads SQIVND (reference sequence). As DNA, the CDR3 is TGTGCCAGTACCCCCCAGGGGGACAACACAGATACGCAGTATTTT. Residues: CASTPQGDNTDTQYF.

The chain uses TRBV23-1 and TRBJ2-2; D gene unclear. TRBV23-1 is marked as an open reading frame, function uncertain. V was pared by 10 bases and J by 0 bases, with 15 bases between. The CDR3 extends over 15 amino acids. The CDR3: CATPPAHANTGELFF. The CDR3 region has the DNA TGCGCCACTCCCCCGGCCCACGCGAACACCGGGGAGCTGTTTTTT.

J is TRBJ2-7 and V is TRBV10-1; tentative D call: TRBD1 (5 bases). Germline CDR1 is WNHNN and CDR2 is SYGVQD (reference sequence). This CDR3 is built from 13 residues. V shed 1 base and J shed 3 bases, with 7 bases lying between them. The CDR3 loop reads CASSEWQGYEQYF. CDR3 coding DNA: TGCGCCAGCAGTGAGTGGCAGGGCTACGAGCAGTACTTC.

J is TRBJ2-7 and V is TRBV4-2, with 11 positions matching TRBD2. This CDR3 is built from 15 residues. Germline loops: CDR1 LGHNA, CDR2 YNFKEQ. V dropped 6 bases and J dropped 4; count of bases not matched to a gene: 8. The CDR3 protein is CASSLGRTSGYEQYF. CDR3 nucleotides: TGTGCCAGCAGTCTCGGGCGGACTAGCGGGTACGAGCAGTACTTC.

The rearrangement links TRBV4-1 to TRBJ2-1; the D is unclear. CDR1 MGHRA and CDR2 YSYEKL come from the germline V gene. The CDR3 loop spans 14 amino acids. V lost 0 bases and J 5 bases, leaving 8 bases between the germline ends. The CDR3 spells CASSQDRADNEQFF. The CDR3 coding sequence is TGCGCCAGCAGCCAAGACCGGGCTGACAATGAGCAGTTCTTC.

V usage is TRBV24-1 and J usage is TRBJ2-3; D gene ambiguous. This CDR3 has 14 residues. V lost 1 base and J 8 bases, leaving 12 bases between the germline ends. Germline V gene data show CDR1 as KGHDR and CDR2 as SFDVKD. CDR3 sequence reads: CATSDLTFLGTQYF. CDR3 DNA: TGTGCCACCAGTGATTTAACTTTCTTGGGTACGCAGTATTTT.

This clone was observed a single time. The chain employs TRBV5-1 and TRBJ1-6; no reliable D call. V lost 0 bases, J lost 7 bases, and 14 bases lay in between. The V gene's germline CDR1 is SGHRS and CDR2 YFSETQ. This CDR3 has 16 amino acids. The CDR3 is CASSLGPNRENSPLHF. Here the CDR3 DNA reads TGCGCCAGCAGCTTGGGGCCGAATAGGGAAAATTCACCCCTCCACTTT.

The genes are TRBV11-2 and TRBJ2-7; D is uncertain. CDR1 is SGHAT, CDR2 FQNNGV, per germline. The CDR3 contains 13 residues. Trimming shortened V by 2 bases and J by 4 bases, and 9 bases separated the two germline ends. DNA for the CDR3: TGTGCCAGCAGCTTATACGCAGTATACGAGCAGTACTTC. Protein sequence: CASSLYAVYEQYF.

V gene TRBV4-3 combines with J gene TRBJ1-4, with a weak D call TRBD1 (6 bases). Trimming removed 1 base from V and 10 bases from J, with 19 bases in between. This CDR3 has 16 amino acids. CDR1 is LGHNA, CDR2 YSLEER, per germline. The CDR3 reads CASSQVRAGVGAKLFF. The CDR3, as DNA: TGCGCCAGCAGCCAAGTGAGGGCAGGGGTAGGAGCAAAACTGTTTTTT.

This clone was picked up a small number of times. V and J are TRBV28 and TRBJ2-2; 7 nucleotides align to TRBD2. Per germline, CDR1 MDHEN and CDR2 SYDVKM. The CDR3 extends over 15 amino acids. The junction had 7 bases not matched to a gene; V was cut back by 5 bases and J by 4 bases. The CDR3 protein is CASSPGGRATGELFF. The CDR3 coding sequence is TGTGCCAGCAGTCCAGGTGGGAGGGCCACCGGGGAGCTGTTTTTT.

The chain combines TRBV19 with TRBJ2-1; 7 nucleotides match TRBD2. Germline values: CDR1 LNHDA, CDR2 SQIVND (reference sequence). V shed 10 bases, J shed 6 bases, and the junction held 18 bases outside the gene matches. The CDR3 has 16 amino acids. CDR3 amino acids: CATSPEGRGEGNEQFF. The CDR3 nucleotides are TGTGCCACCTCCCCGGAGGGTAGAGGGGAGGGCAATGAGCAGTTCTTC.

This clone has a handful of counts. The chain joins TRBV19 to TRBJ1-5, with D unclear. The CDR3 runs 14 residues. CDR1 is LNHDA, CDR2 SQIVND, per germline (reference sequence). The V end lost 5 bases, the J end lost 0 bases, and 8 bases lay between the germline ends. The CDR3 protein is CASSWDYSNQPQHF. As DNA, the CDR3 is TGTGCCAGTAGTTGGGATTATAGCAATCAGCCCCAGCATTTT.

V usage is TRBV30 and J usage is TRBJ1-4, with a weak D call TRBD1 (5 bases). The germline V gene encodes CDR1 GTSNPN and CDR2 SVGIG (reference sequence). V lost 1 base, J lost 8 bases, and 14 bases lay in between. The CDR3 is 14 amino acids. The CDR3 DNA is TGTGCCTGGAGTGCCGGCGTGGGGGTAGAAAAACTGTTTTTT. Translated, it gives CAWSAGVGVEKLFF.

The chain uses TRBV27 and TRBJ2-7; 7 bases match TRBD2. CDR3 length equals 14 residues. Trimming took 1 base from V and 0 from J; bases not matched to a gene: 0. Germline CDR1 and CDR2: MNHEY and SMNVEV (reference sequence). The CDR3: CASSLWGGSYEQYF. CDR3 sequence (DNA): TGTGCCAGCAGTTTATGGGGGGGCTCCTACGAGCAGTACTTC.

Written as DNA, the CDR3 is TGTGCCAGCAGCGTAGACCCGATGGAAAAACTGTTTTTT. Protein sequence: CASSVDPMEKLFF. The chain combines TRBV9 with TRBJ1-4, with D unclear. With 0 bases removed from V and 8 bases from J, the gap between germline ends came to 8 bases. Per germline, CDR1 SGDLS and CDR2 YYNGEE. The CDR3 sequence is 13 residues long.

The genes are TRBV23-1 and TRBJ2-2; possible D gene TRBD1, 5 bases. TRBV23-1 is classed as an ORF, of uncertain function. The CDR3 is 14 amino acids. V lost 4 bases and J lost 2, with 8 bases in between. The CDR3 here is CASSLQGNTGELFF. DNA for the CDR3: TGCGCCAGCAGTCTGCAGGGTAACACCGGGGAGCTGTTTTTT.

The chain is built from TRBV12-3 or TRBV12-4 and TRBJ2-3; D uncertain. The V gene lost 3 bases and the J gene lost 3 bases, with 4 bases spanning the gap. CDR3 size: 12 residues. CDR3 nucleotides: TGTGCCAGCAGTTTGGGGACAGATACGCAGTATTTT. This codes for CASSLGTDTQYF.

This chain uses TRBV20-1 with TRBJ1-3; the match to TRBD1 covers 9 bases. CDR3 length: 16 amino acids. Germline V gene data show CDR1 as DFQATT and CDR2 as SNEGSKA (reference sequence). With V trimmed by 3 bases and J by 0 bases, 6 bases remained unmatched. CDR3 nucleotides: TGCAGTGCTAGTGGGGACAGGGCGATCTCTGGAAACACCATATATTTT. Encoded protein: CSASGDRAISGNTIYF.

V usage is TRBV3-1 (or the pseudogene TRBV3-2) and J usage is TRBJ2-1; TRBD2 matches at 9 bases. V trimming: 6 bases; J trimming: 7 bases; junction bases outside the gene matches: 10. Germline assignment: CDR1 LGHDT and CDR2 YNNKEL (reference sequence). This CDR3 region has 15 residues. The CDR3 spells CASRPRGGLGNEQFF. The CDR3 coding sequence is TGTGCCAGCAGACCGCGGGGGGGCCTGGGGAATGAGCAGTTCTTC.

The rearrangement uses TRBV28 and TRBJ2-6; no definite D call. The CDR3 has 18 amino acids. V was cut by 4 bases and J by 3 bases, with 19 bases left in between. The germline CDR1 and CDR2 sequences are MDHEN and SYDVKM. CDR3 residues: CASSSLPGRNLGANVLTF. The CDR3 nucleotides are TGTGCCAGCAGTTCACTTCCCGGACGAAACCTTGGGGCCAACGTCCTGACTTTC.

This clone was seen a single time. This sequence joins TRBV10-1 and TRBJ2-2, with 10 bases lining up with TRBD1. Germline CDR1 is WNHNN and CDR2 is SYGVQD (reference sequence). J lost 4 bases, V lost 1 base, and 0 bases had no gene match. CDR3 size: 15 residues. CDR3 DNA: TGCGCCAGCAGTGAGTGGACAGGGGGCACCGGGGAGCTGTTTTTT. Translating gives CASSEWTGGTGELFF.

This rearrangement joins TRBV24-1 to TRBJ2-5; 13 bases agree with TRBD2. The CDR3 runs 15 residues. CDR1 and CDR2 (germline): KGHDR, SFDVKD. The V and J ends lost 3 bases and 9 bases, in that order; junction bases with no gene match: 6. In DNA, the CDR3 is TGTGCCACCAGTGATACTGGACTAGCGGGAGCGGCCCAGTACTTC. Encoded protein: CATSDTGLAGAAQYF.

The rearrangement joins TRBV5-1 to TRBJ1-5; D is uncertain. This CDR3 region has 13 residues. The V end lost 5 bases, the J end lost 3 bases, and 9 bases lay between the germline ends. Germline-derived CDR1 and CDR2 are SGHRS and YFSETQ. Written as DNA, the CDR3 is TGCGCCAGCAGTCCGGACCACAATCAGCCCCAGCATTTT. Encoded protein: CASSPDHNQPQHF.

This chain connects TRBV10-3 to TRBJ2-6, with a weak D call TRBD1 (5 bases). V dropped 1 base and J dropped 2 bases, with 12 bases sitting between them. CDR1 and CDR2 from the germline V gene are ENHRY and SYGVKD. The CDR3 is 17 amino acids. The CDR3 DNA reads as TGTGCCATCAGTGAGTTACAGGTTTTTGCTGGGGCCAACGTCCTGACTTTC. Its translation: CAISELQVFAGANVLTF.

There are a few counts of this clone. The chain couples TRBV5-1 to TRBJ2-2; D is undetermined. Germline V gene data show CDR1 as SGHRS and CDR2 as YFSETQ. This CDR3 contains 14 residues. V lost 5 bases and J lost 1, with 9 bases in between. The CDR3 here is CASSHGQNTGELFF. The DNA for the CDR3 is TGCGCCAGCAGTCACGGTCAGAACACCGGGGAGCTGTTTTTT.

This clone was detected a few times. J is TRBJ2-7 and V is TRBV28; D might be TRBD1 (6 bases). This CDR3 is built from 12 residues. V lost 8 bases and J 7 bases, leaving 15 bases between the germline ends. From germline, CDR1 is MDHEN and CDR2 SYDVKM. The CDR3 protein is CASWTDGREQYF. CDR3 nucleotide sequence: TGTGCCAGCTGGACAGATGGGCGGGAGCAGTACTTC.

V is TRBV7-6 and J is TRBJ1-3; unclear D gene. The CDR3 runs 15 residues. Germline-derived CDR1 and CDR2 are SGHVS and FNYEAQ. The V end lost 2 bases, the J end lost 0 bases, and 8 bases lay between the germline ends. The CDR3 coding sequence is TGTGCCAGCAGCTTAATGGCGTTCTCTGGAAACACCATATATTTT. Translating gives CASSLMAFSGNTIYF.

The CDR3 reads CSGGGDRATGELFF. The CDR3, as DNA: TGCAGCGGAGGGGGGGACAGAGCCACCGGGGAGCTGTTTTTT. The chain links TRBV29-1 to TRBJ2-2; D could derive from TRBD1 or TRBD2 (7 bases each). V was pared by 7 bases and J by 4 bases, with 16 bases between. Germline CDR1 reads SQVTM; CDR2 reads ANQGSEA. The length of the CDR3 is 14 residues.

The DNA of the CDR3 is TGTGCCTGGAGTTCCCCCACAGCGGGAGTGTACGAGCAGTACTTC. Its protein is CAWSSPTAGVYEQYF. This chain links TRBV30 with TRBJ2-7; 8 bases align to TRBD2. The CDR3 covers 15 residues. V lost 2 bases, J lost 4 bases, and 10 bases stayed unmatched. CDR1 GTSNPN and CDR2 SVGIG come from the germline V gene (reference sequence).

The J gene is TRBJ2-3, the V gene TRBV6-4; TRBD2 might be the D (5 bases). The CDR3 length is 16 residues. Germline CDR1 is MRHNA and CDR2 is SNTAGT. V was clipped by 4 bases and J by 0 bases, with 14 bases between them. The CDR3 sequence: CASSVIPGISTDTQYF. The DNA for the CDR3 is TGTGCCAGCAGTGTCATCCCGGGAATAAGCACAGATACGCAGTATTTT.